Sequencing of this T cell receptor (beta chain) was carried out in a study of cytomegalovirus exposure and HLA in healthy donors. Findings and caveats of the study: Using the classifier, cytomegalovirus status was reportedly diagnosed with high specificity and sensitivity. A later analysis found first-cohort TCR clusters tended to co-occur in the 130 or so validation repertoires. Among TCR sequences, most were rare, though some public TCRs appeared in many donors.

Separate from the 666-subject first cohort was the approximately 110-subject validation cohort, to which the donors belonged. Produced via immunoSEQ multiplex PCR; TCRdb's table is partial and in-frame only. This table holds 350,000 or so clones, just over 85% found once. From germline, CDR1 is SGHRS and CDR2 YFSETQ. The V end was cut by 9 bases, the J end by 4 bases, with 17 bases between. The CDR3 runs 14 residues. About this clone: Its antigen remains unidentified.

This TCR derives from a woman aged 18-29 years in good health and CMV-seronegative. The chain recombines TRBV5-1 with TRBJ2-4; possible D gene TRBD2, 7 bases. Sequencing was done on a sample of PBMCs. CDR3 in amino acids: CATGEGDNKNIQYF. CDR3 nucleotides: TGCGCCACCGGGGAGGGGGACAATAAAAACATTCAGTACTTC.